Reported below is one T cell receptor beta chain. The data were obtained in a study of blood T cell repertoires in COVID-19. TCRdb keeps only in-frame clones here, not all; method: immunoSEQ multiplex PCR. There are more than 150,000 clones in the sample; about 77% occur only once, and under 3.5% lies in the top ten. CDR3 length: 14 amino acids. Trimming took 10 bases from V and 3 from J; bases not matched to a gene: 11. The germline V gene has CDR1 SGDLS and CDR2 YYNGEE. The chain recombines TRBV9 with TRBJ2-3; 7 nucleotides line up with TRBD1. This receptor was taken from an elderly woman with active or convalescent COVID-19. The specimen sequenced was peripheral blood. CDR3 nucleotides: TGTGCCGGAAGTGAGGGGGCGGCTACAGATACGCAGTATTTT. Protein: CAGSEGAATDTQYF.